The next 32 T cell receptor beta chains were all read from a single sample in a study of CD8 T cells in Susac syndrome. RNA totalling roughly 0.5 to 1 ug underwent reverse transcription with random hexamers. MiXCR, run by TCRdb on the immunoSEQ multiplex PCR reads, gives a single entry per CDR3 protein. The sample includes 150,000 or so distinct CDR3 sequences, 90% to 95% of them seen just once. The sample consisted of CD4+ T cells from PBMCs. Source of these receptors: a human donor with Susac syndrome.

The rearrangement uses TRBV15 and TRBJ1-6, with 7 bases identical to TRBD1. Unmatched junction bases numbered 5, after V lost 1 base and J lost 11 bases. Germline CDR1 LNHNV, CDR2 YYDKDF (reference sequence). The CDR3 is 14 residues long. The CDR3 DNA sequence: TGTGCCACCAGCAGAGGGGGGACAGAAGCACCCCTCCACTTT. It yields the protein CATSRGGTEAPLHF.

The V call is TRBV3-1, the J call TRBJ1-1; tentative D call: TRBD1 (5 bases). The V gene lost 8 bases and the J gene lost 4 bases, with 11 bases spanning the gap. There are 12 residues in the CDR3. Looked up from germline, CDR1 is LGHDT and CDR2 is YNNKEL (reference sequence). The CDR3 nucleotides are TGTGCCAGCCGAGACAGCCTCACTGAAGCTTTCTTT. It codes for CASRDSLTEAFF.

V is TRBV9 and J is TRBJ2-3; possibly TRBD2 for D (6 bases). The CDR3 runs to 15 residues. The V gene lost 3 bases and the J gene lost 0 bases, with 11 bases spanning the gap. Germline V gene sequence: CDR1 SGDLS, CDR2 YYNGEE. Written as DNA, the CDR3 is TGTGCCAGCAGCGGGGTAGGGACTAGCACAGATACGCAGTATTTT. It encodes CASSGVGTSTDTQYF.

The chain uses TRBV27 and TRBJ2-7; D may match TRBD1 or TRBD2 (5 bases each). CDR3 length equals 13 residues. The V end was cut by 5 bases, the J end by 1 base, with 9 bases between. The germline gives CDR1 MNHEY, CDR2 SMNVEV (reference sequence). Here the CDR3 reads CASSGGRSYEQYF. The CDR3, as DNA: TGTGCCAGCAGTGGGGGAAGATCCTACGAGCAGTACTTC.

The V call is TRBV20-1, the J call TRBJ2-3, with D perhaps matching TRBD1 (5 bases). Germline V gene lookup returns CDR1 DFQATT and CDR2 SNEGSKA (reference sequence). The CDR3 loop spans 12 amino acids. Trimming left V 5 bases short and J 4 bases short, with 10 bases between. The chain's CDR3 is CSAQGVSDTQYF. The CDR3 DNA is TGCAGTGCTCAAGGGGTATCAGATACGCAGTATTTT.

The CDR3 loop reads CASRFLGTTEAFF. CDR3 DNA sequence: TGTGCCAGCAGATTCCTTGGGACCACTGAAGCTTTCTTT. The rearrangement links TRBV2 to TRBJ1-1; D is perhaps TRBD1 (5 bases). The V end lost 6 bases, the J end lost 4 bases, and 12 bases lay between the germline ends. From germline, CDR1 is SNHLY and CDR2 FYNNEI. This CDR3 region has 13 residues. The whole variable domain, filled in from reference TRBV2 and TRBJ1-1, reads EPEVTQTPSHQVTQMGQEVILRCVPISNHLYFYWYRQILGQKVEFLVSFYNNEISEKSEIFDDQFSVERPDGSNFTLKIRSTKLEDSAMYFCASRFLGTTEAFFGQGTRLTVV.

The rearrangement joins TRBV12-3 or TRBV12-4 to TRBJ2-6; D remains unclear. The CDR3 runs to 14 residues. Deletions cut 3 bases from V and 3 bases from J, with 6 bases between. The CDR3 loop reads CASSFMGGANVLTF. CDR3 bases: TGTGCCAGCAGTTTCATGGGTGGGGCCAACGTCCTGACTTTC.

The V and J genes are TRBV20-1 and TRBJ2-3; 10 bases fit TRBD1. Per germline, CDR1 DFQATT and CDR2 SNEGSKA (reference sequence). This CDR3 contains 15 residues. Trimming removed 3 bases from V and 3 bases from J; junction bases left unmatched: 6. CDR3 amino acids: CSASERDRGTDTQYF. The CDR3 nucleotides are TGCAGTGCTAGCGAGCGGGACAGGGGAACAGATACGCAGTATTTT.

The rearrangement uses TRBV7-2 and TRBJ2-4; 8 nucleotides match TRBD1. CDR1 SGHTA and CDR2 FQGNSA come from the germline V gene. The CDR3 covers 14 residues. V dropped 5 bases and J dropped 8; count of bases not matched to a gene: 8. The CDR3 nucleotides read TGTGCCAGCAGCCACCCAGGACAGGGTGACATTCAGTACTTC. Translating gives CASSHPGQGDIQYF. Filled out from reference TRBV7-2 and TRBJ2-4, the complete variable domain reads GAGVSQSPSNKVTEKGKDVELRCDPISGHTALYWYRQSLGQGLEFLIYFQGNSAPDKSGLPSDRFSAERTGGSVSTLTIQRTQQEDSAVYLCASSHPGQGDIQYFGAGTRLSVL.

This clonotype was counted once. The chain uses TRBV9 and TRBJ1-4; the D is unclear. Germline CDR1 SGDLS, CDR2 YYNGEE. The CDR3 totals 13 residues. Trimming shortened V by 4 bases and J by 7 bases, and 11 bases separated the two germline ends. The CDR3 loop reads CASSPNEGEKLFF. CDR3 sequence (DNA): TGTGCCAGCAGCCCTAACGAAGGTGAAAAACTGTTTTTT.

The CDR3 nucleotides read TGCAGTGCTAGAGATCGAGGGACACCCAATGAAAAACTGTTTTTT. Amino acids: CSARDRGTPNEKLFF. This chain uses TRBV20-1 with TRBJ1-4, with a possible D match to TRBD1 (6 bases). This CDR3 contains 15 residues. Trimming removed 0 bases from V and 5 bases from J, with 13 bases in between. Germline values: CDR1 DFQATT, CDR2 SNEGSKA (reference sequence).

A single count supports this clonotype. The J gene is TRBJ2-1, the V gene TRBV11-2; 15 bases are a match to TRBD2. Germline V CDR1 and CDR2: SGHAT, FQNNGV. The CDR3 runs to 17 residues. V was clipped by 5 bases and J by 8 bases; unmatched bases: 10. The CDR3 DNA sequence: TGTGCCAGCAGCCCCGGACTAGCGGGGGGGCCATGGTATGAGCAGTTCTTC. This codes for CASSPGLAGGPWYEQFF.

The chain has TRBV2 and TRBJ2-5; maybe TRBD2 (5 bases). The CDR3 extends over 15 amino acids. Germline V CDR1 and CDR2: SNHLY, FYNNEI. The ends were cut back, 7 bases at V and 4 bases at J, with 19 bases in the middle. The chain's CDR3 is CASTENGERGETQYF. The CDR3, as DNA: TGTGCCAGCACCGAAAACGGGGAGCGAGGAGAGACCCAGTACTTC.

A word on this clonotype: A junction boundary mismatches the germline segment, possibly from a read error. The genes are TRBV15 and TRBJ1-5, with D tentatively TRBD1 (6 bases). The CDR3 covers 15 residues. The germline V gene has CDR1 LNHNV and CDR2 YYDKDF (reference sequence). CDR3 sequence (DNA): TGTGCCACCAGCCACCTGGCGGGGGGCAACCAGCCCCAGCATTTT. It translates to CATSHLAGGNQPQHF.

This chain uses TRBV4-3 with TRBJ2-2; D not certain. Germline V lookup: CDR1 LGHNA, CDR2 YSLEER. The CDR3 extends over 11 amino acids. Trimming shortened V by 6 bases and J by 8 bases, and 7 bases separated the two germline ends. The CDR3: CASSRVGELFF. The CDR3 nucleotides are TGCGCCAGCAGTCGGGTGGGGGAGCTGTTTTTT.

The CDR3 DNA reads as TGTGCCAGCAGCGTAGTAAAGGGAGAAGCTTTCTTT. Protein product: CASSVVKGEAFF. The rearrangement links TRBV9 to TRBJ1-1; D gene uncertain. The CDR3 runs to 12 residues. With 0 bases removed from V and 8 bases from J, the gap between germline ends came to 8 bases. The V gene's germline CDR1 is SGDLS and CDR2 YYNGEE.

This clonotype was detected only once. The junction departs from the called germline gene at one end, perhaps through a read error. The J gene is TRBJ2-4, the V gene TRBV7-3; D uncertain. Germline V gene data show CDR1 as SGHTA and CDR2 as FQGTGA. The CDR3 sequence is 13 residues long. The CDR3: CASSFKTLSTSSF. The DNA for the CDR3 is TGTGCCAGCAGCTTTAAAACGTTGTCAACATCTTCCTTC. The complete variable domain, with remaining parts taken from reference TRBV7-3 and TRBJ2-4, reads GAGVSQTPSNKVTEKGKYVELRCDPISGHTALYWYRQSLGQGPEFLIYFQGTGAADDSGLPNDRFFAVRPEGSVSTLKIQRTERGDSAVYLCASSFKTLSTSSFGAGTRLSVL.

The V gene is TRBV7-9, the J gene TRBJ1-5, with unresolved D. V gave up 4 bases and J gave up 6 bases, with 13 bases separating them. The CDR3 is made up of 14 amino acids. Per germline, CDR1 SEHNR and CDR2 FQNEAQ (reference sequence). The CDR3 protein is CASSSGSSGQPQHF. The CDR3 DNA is TGTGCCAGCAGCTCTGGGTCCTCGGGTCAGCCCCAGCATTTT.

The CDR3, as DNA: TGTGCCACCAGCAGTGCAGGGGGATCCTACGAGCAGTACTTC. It yields the protein CATSSAGGSYEQYF. The chain uses TRBV15 and TRBJ2-7; 7 bases align to TRBD1. V dropped 3 bases and J dropped 1; count of bases not matched to a gene: 3. This CDR3 contains 14 residues. CDR1 is LNHNV, CDR2 YYDKDF, per germline (reference sequence).

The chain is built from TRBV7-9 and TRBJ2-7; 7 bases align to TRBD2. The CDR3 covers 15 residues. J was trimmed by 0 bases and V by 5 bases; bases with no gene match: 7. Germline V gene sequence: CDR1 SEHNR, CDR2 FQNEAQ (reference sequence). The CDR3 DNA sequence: TGTGCCAGCAGCGCCCGGGAGGTTATCTCCTACGAGCAGTACTTC. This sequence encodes CASSAREVISYEQYF.

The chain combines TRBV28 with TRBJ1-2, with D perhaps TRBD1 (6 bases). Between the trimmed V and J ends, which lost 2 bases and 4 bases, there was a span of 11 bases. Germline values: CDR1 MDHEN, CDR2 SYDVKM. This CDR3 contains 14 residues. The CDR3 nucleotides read TGTGCCAGCAGTTTAGCAGGGGTCCTCTATGGCTACACCTTC. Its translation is CASSLAGVLYGYTF.

CDR3 residues: CAWTPGEEGGSYNEQFF. The CDR3 bases are TGTGCCTGGACCCCGGGGGAGGAGGGGGGCTCCTACAATGAGCAGTTCTTC. This sequence joins TRBV30 and TRBJ2-1; the D call may be TRBD1 or TRBD2 (6 bases each). Trimming took 4 bases from V and 0 from J, leaving 19 bases between them. Germline V lookup: CDR1 GTSNPN, CDR2 SVGIG (reference sequence). This CDR3 comprises 17 residues. The full variable domain, in which reference TRBV30 and TRBJ2-1 provide the parts outside the CDR3, is SQTIHQWPATLVQPVGSPLSLECTVEGTSNPNLYWYRQAAGRGLQLLFYSVGIGQISSEVPQNLSASRPQDRQFILSSKKLLLSDSGFYLCAWTPGEEGGSYNEQFFGPGTRLTVL.

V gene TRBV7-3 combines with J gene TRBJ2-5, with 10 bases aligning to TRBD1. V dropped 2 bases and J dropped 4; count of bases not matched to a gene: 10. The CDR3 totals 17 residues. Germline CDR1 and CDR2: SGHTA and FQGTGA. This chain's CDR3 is CASSLGSGQGILETQYF. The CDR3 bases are TGTGCCAGCAGCTTAGGCTCGGGACAGGGGATTTTAGAGACCCAGTACTTC.

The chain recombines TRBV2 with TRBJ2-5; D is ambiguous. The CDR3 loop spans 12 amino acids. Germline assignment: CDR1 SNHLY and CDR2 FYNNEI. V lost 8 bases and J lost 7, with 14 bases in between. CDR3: CASCSAWGTQYF. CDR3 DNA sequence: TGTGCCAGCTGCTCTGCGTGGGGGACCCAGTACTTC.

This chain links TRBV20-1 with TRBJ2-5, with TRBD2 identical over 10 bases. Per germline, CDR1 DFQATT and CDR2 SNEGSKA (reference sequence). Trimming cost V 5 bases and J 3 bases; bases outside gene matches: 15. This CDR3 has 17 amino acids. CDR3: CSAPPVRLAGAKETQYF. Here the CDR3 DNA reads TGCAGTGCTCCCCCGGTCCGGCTAGCGGGGGCCAAAGAGACCCAGTACTTC.

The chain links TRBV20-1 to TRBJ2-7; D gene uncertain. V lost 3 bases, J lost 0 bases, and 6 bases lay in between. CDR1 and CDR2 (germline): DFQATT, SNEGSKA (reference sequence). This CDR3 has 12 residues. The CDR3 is CSASRSSYEQYF. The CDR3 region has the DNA TGCAGTGCTAGTCGCAGCTCCTACGAGCAGTACTTC.

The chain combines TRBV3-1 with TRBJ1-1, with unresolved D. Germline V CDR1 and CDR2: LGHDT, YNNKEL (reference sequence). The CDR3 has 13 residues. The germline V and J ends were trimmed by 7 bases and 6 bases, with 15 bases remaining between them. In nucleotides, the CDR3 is TGTGCCAGCACCCGGGCGGGTTGGTCTGAAGCTTTCTTT. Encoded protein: CASTRAGWSEAFF.

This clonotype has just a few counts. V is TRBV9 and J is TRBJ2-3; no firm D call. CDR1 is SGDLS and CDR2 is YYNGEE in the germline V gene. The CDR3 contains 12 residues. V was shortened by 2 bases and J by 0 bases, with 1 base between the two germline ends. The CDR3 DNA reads TGTGCCAGCAGCGTTAGCACAGATACGCAGTATTTT. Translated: CASSVSTDTQYF.

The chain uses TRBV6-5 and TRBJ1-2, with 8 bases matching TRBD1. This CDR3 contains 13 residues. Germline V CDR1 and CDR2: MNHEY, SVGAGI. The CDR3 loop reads CVSQDRESYGYTF. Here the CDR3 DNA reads TGTGTTTCCCAGGACAGGGAGTCCTATGGCTACACCTTC.

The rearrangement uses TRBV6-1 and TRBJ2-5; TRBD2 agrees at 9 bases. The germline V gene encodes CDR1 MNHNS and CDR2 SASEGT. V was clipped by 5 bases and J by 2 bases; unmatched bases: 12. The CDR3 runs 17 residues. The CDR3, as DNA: TGTGCCAGCAGTCCCTCCGGGAGCGGGGGGACACAAGAGACCCAGTACTTC. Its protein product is CASSPSGSGGTQETQYF.

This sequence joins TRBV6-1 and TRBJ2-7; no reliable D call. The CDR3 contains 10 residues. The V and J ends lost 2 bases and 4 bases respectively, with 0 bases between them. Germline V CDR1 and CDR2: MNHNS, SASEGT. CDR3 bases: TGTGCCAGCAGTGAATACGAGCAGTACTTC. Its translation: CASSEYEQYF.

In nucleotides, the CDR3 is TGCAGCGGGGAGGGGAGGAGGGGAAGCACAGATACGCAGTATTTT. This encodes CSGEGRRGSTDTQYF. The V call is TRBV20-1, the J call TRBJ2-3, with TRBD2 identical over 7 bases. From germline, CDR1 is DFQATT and CDR2 SNEGSKA (reference sequence). CDR3 length: 15 residues.